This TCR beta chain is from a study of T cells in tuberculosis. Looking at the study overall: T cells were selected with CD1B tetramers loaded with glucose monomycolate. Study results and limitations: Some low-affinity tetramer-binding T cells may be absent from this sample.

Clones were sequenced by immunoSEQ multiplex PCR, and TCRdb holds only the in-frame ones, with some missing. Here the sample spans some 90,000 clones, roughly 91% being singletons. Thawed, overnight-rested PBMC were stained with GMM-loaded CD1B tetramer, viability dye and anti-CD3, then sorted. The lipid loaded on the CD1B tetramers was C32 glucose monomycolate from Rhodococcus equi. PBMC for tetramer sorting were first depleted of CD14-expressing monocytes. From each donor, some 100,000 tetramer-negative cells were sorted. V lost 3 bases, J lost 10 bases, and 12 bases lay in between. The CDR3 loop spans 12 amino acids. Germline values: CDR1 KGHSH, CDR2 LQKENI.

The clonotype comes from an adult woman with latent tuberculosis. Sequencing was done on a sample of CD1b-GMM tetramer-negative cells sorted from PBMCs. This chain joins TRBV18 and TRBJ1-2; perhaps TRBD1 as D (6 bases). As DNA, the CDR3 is TGTGCCAGCTCACCTGACAGGATGGCCTACACCTTC. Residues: CASSPDRMAYTF.